One sample yielded the 20 T cell receptor beta chains listed below, sequenced in a study of blood T cell repertoires in COVID-19. The repertoire was sequenced with immunoSEQ multiplex PCR; TCRdb's copy has only in-frame clones and lacks some. Of more than 200,000 clones listed, 88% were seen once; the top ten hold 0.7%. The source material was peripheral blood. These receptors were obtained from a human donor in a cohort sampled during active COVID-19.

V usage is TRBV27 and J usage is TRBJ1-1; no definite D call. Germline CDR1 MNHEY, CDR2 SMNVEV (reference sequence). This CDR3 has 14 residues. The V end lost 4 bases, the J end lost 7 bases, and 16 bases lay between the germline ends. The CDR3 sequence: CASSSAAGTREAFF. CDR3 sequence (DNA): TGTGCCAGCAGTTCCGCCGCAGGTACCCGTGAAGCTTTCTTT.

The chain couples TRBV24-1 to TRBJ2-1, with 8 bases fitting TRBD1. CDR1 and CDR2 (germline): KGHDR, SFDVKD. There are 16 residues in the CDR3. The junction had 5 bases not matched to a gene; V was cut back by 2 bases and J by 3 bases. CDR3 in DNA: TGTGCCACCAGTGATTCCAGGGGGCTGAGCTACAATGAGCAGTTCTTC. Translated, it gives CATSDSRGLSYNEQFF.

In its sample, this clone was seen a few times. One junction end does not reproduce the germline sequence, and a read error may be involved. The gene calls are TRBV12-3 or TRBV12-4 and TRBJ1-5; TRBD1 matches at 9 bases. The CDR3 contains 11 residues. The CDR3 nucleotides read TGTGCCAGCAGTCCCGGGACAGGGCTGGTTTTT. This encodes CASSPGTGLVF.

The chain has TRBV3-1 (or the pseudogene TRBV3-2) and TRBJ2-7, with TRBD2 matching 10 bases. Germline CDR1 LGHDT, CDR2 YNNKEL (reference sequence). The CDR3 sequence is 16 residues long. The junction had 12 bases not matched to a gene; V was cut back by 4 bases and J by 6 bases. CDR3: CASSPRGSSGSFEQYF. DNA of the CDR3: TGTGCCAGCAGCCCCCGGGGATCTAGCGGGAGTTTCGAGCAGTACTTC.

The chain carries TRBV11-3 and TRBJ2-2; 8 nucleotides match TRBD1. In germline, CDR1 is SGHNT, CDR2 YENEEA. The CDR3 totals 15 residues. After removal of 6 bases from V and 1 base from J, the junction contained 4 bases not matched to a gene. The chain's CDR3 is CASRAGTGNTGELFF. CDR3 sequence (DNA): TGTGCCAGCAGGGCCGGGACAGGGAACACCGGGGAGCTGTTTTTT.

This chain uses TRBV15 with TRBJ2-7, with 14 bases that match TRBD2. This CDR3 has 22 amino acids. Trimming cost V 0 bases and J 2 bases; bases outside gene matches: 18. The germline V gene has CDR1 LNHNV and CDR2 YYDKDF (reference sequence). The CDR3 protein is CATSRERGTSGSYSAETYEQYF. The CDR3 nucleotides are TGTGCCACCAGCAGAGAGAGGGGGACTAGCGGGAGTTATAGTGCCGAAACCTACGAGCAGTACTTC.

The J gene is TRBJ1-2, the V gene TRBV29-1, with 8 nucleotides matching TRBD1. The CDR3 has 14 residues. V trimming: 3 bases; J trimming: 1 base; junction bases outside the gene matches: 4. Germline CDR1 is SQVTM and CDR2 is ANQGSEA. The CDR3 DNA follows: TGCAGCGTTGATGACAGGGGCGGTAACTATGGCTACACCTTC. Protein sequence: CSVDDRGGNYGYTF.

The chain is built from TRBV27 and TRBJ1-2; maybe TRBD1 (6 bases). CDR3 length: 13 amino acids. Looked up from germline, CDR1 is MNHEY and CDR2 is SMNVEV (reference sequence). V lost 5 bases and J 1 base, leaving 8 bases between the germline ends. The CDR3 spells CASSPGVNYGYTF. The CDR3 DNA follows: TGTGCCAGCAGTCCAGGGGTTAACTATGGCTACACCTTC.

The genes are TRBV4-3 and TRBJ1-4; no clear D gene. The ends were cut back, 6 bases at V and 5 bases at J, with 22 bases in the middle. This CDR3 spans 17 amino acids. In germline, CDR1 is LGHNA, CDR2 YSLEER. The CDR3 reads CASRNREHLPLNEKLFF. CDR3 DNA: TGCGCCAGCAGAAACCGGGAACACCTCCCTCTGAATGAAAAACTGTTTTTT.

The chain employs TRBV30 and TRBJ2-6; TRBD2 agrees at 8 bases. CDR1 is GTSNPN, CDR2 SVGIG, per germline (reference sequence). With V trimmed by 8 bases and J by 1 base, 13 bases remained unmatched. This CDR3 comprises 17 residues. The CDR3 reads CAGPKEGGGSGANVLTF. The CDR3, as DNA: TGTGCCGGCCCCAAAGAGGGCGGGGGGTCTGGGGCCAACGTCCTGACTTTC.

The chain joins TRBV6-4 to TRBJ1-2; D not resolved. V dropped 0 bases and J dropped 8 bases, with 10 bases sitting between them. Germline V lookup: CDR1 MRHNA, CDR2 SNTAGT. This CDR3 has 13 residues. The CDR3 loop reads CASSDSRGGGYTF. DNA of the CDR3: TGTGCCAGCAGTGACTCAAGAGGCGGAGGCTACACCTTC.

The chain has TRBV10-3 and TRBJ1-2, with D uncertain. CDR3 length equals 16 residues. Germline V lookup: CDR1 ENHRY, CDR2 SYGVKD. Trimming removed 0 bases at V and 11 bases at J, with 22 bases between. The CDR3 bases are TGTGCCATCAGTGAGTCGATCGGTACGGAGCCTAGTAGGTACACCTTC. This translates into CAISESIGTEPSRYTF.

The chain employs TRBV30 and TRBJ1-2, with D possibly being TRBD1 (5 bases). Trimming pared 2 bases from V and 1 base from J, leaving 14 bases between. Germline lookup yields CDR1 GTSNPN and CDR2 SVGIG (reference sequence). The CDR3 is made up of 15 amino acids. The CDR3 region is CAWSKPTAINYGYTF. Here the CDR3 DNA reads TGTGCCTGGAGTAAACCGACAGCTATTAACTATGGCTACACCTTC.

The chain uses TRBV5-1 and TRBJ2-1; 9 positions agree with TRBD2. This CDR3 is 16 amino acids long. Germline V gene lookup returns CDR1 SGHRS and CDR2 YFSETQ. V shed 9 bases, J shed 8 bases, and the junction held 18 bases outside the gene matches. CDR3 coding DNA: TGCGCCACCAGGACCCTAGCGGGGCCTCCGGGGGATGAGCAGTTCTTC. Encoded protein: CATRTLAGPPGDEQFF.

In this sample, this clone turned up many times. The CDR3: CASSQDDPGQGYQPQHF. CDR3 in DNA: TGTGCCAGCAGCCAAGACGACCCGGGACAGGGGTATCAGCCCCAGCATTTT. V gene TRBV3-1 (or the pseudogene TRBV3-2) combines with J gene TRBJ1-5; TRBD1 matches at 10 bases. V trimming: 0 bases; J trimming: 5 bases; junction bases outside the gene matches: 7. The CDR3 runs 17 residues. Germline V gene data show CDR1 as LGHDT and CDR2 as YNNKEL (reference sequence).

The chain employs TRBV5-4 and TRBJ1-4, with D perhaps TRBD1 (5 bases). V was shortened by 0 bases and J by 7 bases, with 10 bases between the two germline ends. The germline CDR1 and CDR2 sequences are SGHNT and YYREEE (reference sequence). This CDR3 comprises 14 residues. The CDR3 here is CASSLAGGGEKLFF. Written as DNA, the CDR3 is TGTGCCAGCAGCTTGGCCGGGGGGGGTGAAAAACTGTTTTTT.

This clone was counted a single time. The chain is built from TRBV19 and TRBJ2-7; 7 nucleotides line up with TRBD1. The CDR3 totals 13 residues. The V and J ends lost 5 bases and 0 bases, in that order; junction bases with no gene match: 1. The germline CDR1 and CDR2 sequences are LNHDA and SQIVND (reference sequence). The DNA of the CDR3 is TGTGCCAGTAGTTGGGACAGCTCCTACGAGCAGTACTTC. Protein product: CASSWDSSYEQYF.

This clone was recorded only once. The chain is built from TRBV12-3 or TRBV12-4 and TRBJ2-3, with no clear D. This CDR3 is 11 amino acids long. Trimming cost V 6 bases and J 2 bases, with 3 bases left between them. The CDR3 DNA sequence: TGTGCCAGCAGCTTCACAGATACGCAGTATTTT. This translates into CASSFTDTQYF.

The chain combines TRBV18 with TRBJ2-1; TRBD2 matches 11 bases. CDR1 is KGHSH and CDR2 is LQKENI in the germline V gene. Losses at the gene ends were 3 bases for V and 10 bases for J; bases not matched to a gene: 8. This CDR3 is built from 15 residues. In DNA, the CDR3 is TGTGCCAGCTCACCTCCTAGCGGGGGGCCATGGGAGCAGTTCTTC. It is translated as CASSPPSGGPWEQFF.

This sequence joins TRBV7-2 and TRBJ2-7; tentatively, D is TRBD2 (6 bases). The V gene's germline CDR1 is SGHTA and CDR2 FQGNSA. V lost 4 bases to trimming and J lost 13 bases, with 23 bases between them. There are 14 residues in the CDR3. The CDR3 region has the DNA TGTGCCAGCAGCTATGCGGGACCTCAGACTGGTTTATACTTC. It translates to CASSYAGPQTGLYF.